These T cell receptor beta chains were read from a single sample in a study of cytomegalovirus exposure and HLA in healthy donors. Clones were sequenced by immunoSEQ multiplex PCR, and TCRdb holds only the in-frame ones, with some missing. The table has 150,000 to 200,000 clones, about 80% seen once. The material sequenced was PBMCs. The receptors come from a boy between 10 and 17 years old in good health and CMV-seronegative. CDR3s include the opening cysteine and the closing phenylalanine or tryptophan. The order of the fields is J gene, V gene, CDR3 protein.

TRBJ2-1,TRBV7-8,CASSFQTSGGPPYNEQFF
TRBJ2-7,TRBV19,CASSSGLESYEQYF
TRBJ2-3,TRBV4-3,CASSLSPLAGGMDTQYF
-,TRBV5-1,CASNVIPGVGYEQYF
TRBJ1-1,TRBV19,CASIYRAGDTEAFF
TRBJ1-1,TRBV9,CASSAWNTEAFF
TRBJ2-7,TRBV6-6,CASSQNRGQGSYEQYF
TRBJ2-7,TRBV7-2,CASSTQGQFYEQYF
TRBJ2-5,TRBV19,CASSRDVLAGVETQYF
TRBJ2-7,TRBV30,CAWRDRYAYEQYF
TRBJ1-6,TRBV6-5,CASSADRGPNSPLHF
TRBJ2-5,TRBV7-2,CTSSARTSGMETQYF
TRBJ2-1,TRBV19,CASILTSGGYNEQFF
TRBJ2-7,TRBV11-2,CASSYDVISGYEQYF
TRBJ2-3,TRBV5-6,CASSPETGIFGRDTQYF
TRBJ1-3,TRBV19,CASSIDRGPGNTIYF
TRBJ1-2,TRBV5-5,CASSPGAGAYGYTF
TRBJ1-2,TRBV6-1,CASSLDRGVRGYTF
TRBJ2-7,TRBV19,CASSRQGTSYEQYF
TRBJ2-5,TRBV4-3,CASSRDRRGGRETQYF
TRBJ2-3,TRBV6-4,CASSPESGGSDTQYF
TRBJ2-1,TRBV29-1,CSVAVSGRANNEQFF
TRBJ1-5,TRBV11-3,CASSSGDRGVQPQHF
TRBJ1-1,TRBV7-8,CASSPRDRGSVMNTEAFF
TRBJ2-1,TRBV19,CASSIDSGYNEQFF
TRBJ1-4,TRBV27,CASRVRAGVEKLFF
TRBJ1-1,TRBV30,CAWSVSAGGSEAFF
TRBJ1-3,TRBV27,CASSLTPLREGAIGNTIYF
TRBJ2-1,TRBV10-3,CAISLTGNRSSYNEQFF